A single sample is the source of the 14 T cell receptor beta chains below, sequenced in a study of blood T cell repertoires in COVID-19. Sequenced by immunoSEQ multiplex PCR; TCRdb stores in-frame clones only, minus some. The top ten clones hold roughly 4.7% of a sample with around 50,000 clones, more than 75% of them seen once. Sequenced input: peripheral blood. These receptors originate from a man in his forties with active COVID-19.

DNA of the CDR3: TGTGCCAGCAGTTACAATAGTTTTCGTGTAGCTTTCTTT. It yields the protein CASSYNSFRVAFF. The chain has TRBV6-2 or TRBV6-3 and TRBJ1-1; D ambiguous. CDR1 and CDR2 (germline): MNHEY, SVGEGT. Trimming removed 2 bases at V and 10 bases at J, with 14 bases between. This CDR3 is 13 amino acids long.

The chain has TRBV3-1 (or the pseudogene TRBV3-2) and TRBJ2-7; 8 bases are shared with TRBD2. Germline lookup yields CDR1 LGHDT and CDR2 YNNKEL (reference sequence). This CDR3 has 17 residues. Trimming took 4 bases from V and 0 from J; bases not matched to a gene: 11. The CDR3 region is CASSPFWLLADSYEQYF. The CDR3 region has the DNA TGTGCCAGCAGCCCCTTTTGGTTACTAGCGGACTCCTACGAGCAGTACTTC.

This clone was counted between two and nine times. The J gene is TRBJ1-2, the V gene TRBV7-2; no clear D. CDR1 SGHTA and CDR2 FQGNSA come from the germline V gene. Trimming pared 0 bases from V and 4 bases from J, leaving 9 bases between. The CDR3 extends over 14 amino acids. DNA for the CDR3: TGTGCCAGCAGCTTAGCGCGCTCAGGCTATGGCTACACCTTC. Its protein is CASSLARSGYGYTF.

V usage is TRBV2 and J usage is TRBJ2-5, with unresolved D. Trimming took off 2 bases at V and 6 bases at J, with 13 bases between the two ends. This CDR3 is 14 amino acids long. From germline, CDR1 is SNHLY and CDR2 FYNNEI. The CDR3 nucleotides read TGTGCCAGCAGTGAAAACTATGATAGGAAGACCCAGTACTTC. Translating gives CASSENYDRKTQYF.

V is TRBV7-9 and J is TRBJ1-2; 10 nucleotides match TRBD1. V lost 5 bases, J lost 1 base, and 4 bases stayed unmatched. Germline V CDR1 and CDR2: SEHNR, FQNEAQ (reference sequence). The CDR3 totals 15 residues. CDR3 sequence: CASSLRTGGNYGYTF. In DNA, the CDR3 is TGTGCCAGCAGCCTTCGGACAGGGGGTAACTATGGCTACACCTTC.

The genes are TRBV11-3 and TRBJ2-2, with 7 bases identical to TRBD2. V shed 5 bases, J shed 6 bases, and the junction held 12 bases outside the gene matches. Germline V gene lookup returns CDR1 SGHNT and CDR2 YENEEA. The CDR3 is 16 amino acids. As DNA, the CDR3 is TGTGCCAGCAGCCGATCGGGGGGAGCAAGCCCCGGGGAGCTGTTTTTT. This encodes CASSRSGGASPGELFF.

This rearrangement joins TRBV28 to TRBJ2-7; TRBD1 agrees at 8 bases. The CDR3 has 14 residues. J was trimmed by 3 bases and V by 5 bases; bases with no gene match: 6. Germline V gene sequence: CDR1 MDHEN, CDR2 SYDVKM. The CDR3 region has the DNA TGTGCCAGCAGTCGTTCGGGACAGGTCTACGAGCAGTACTTC. Residues: CASSRSGQVYEQYF.

The V and J genes are TRBV6-2 or TRBV6-3 and TRBJ2-3; D may be TRBD1 (7 bases). Per germline, CDR1 MNHEY and CDR2 SVGEGT. V shed 5 bases and J shed 3 bases, with 18 bases lying between them. This CDR3 is 16 amino acids long. The CDR3 reads CASSTAGQTLTDTQYF. DNA of the CDR3: TGTGCCAGCAGTACCGCGGGACAGACTCTAACAGATACGCAGTATTTT.

The rearrangement joins TRBV13 to TRBJ1-1, with D hard to call. V lost 5 bases and J 8 bases, leaving 18 bases between the germline ends. The CDR3 has 14 residues. CDR1 is PRHDT, CDR2 FYEKMQ, per germline (reference sequence). CDR3 loop: CASSKRVYPWEAFF. The CDR3 DNA is TGTGCCAGCAGCAAACGGGTGTATCCGTGGGAAGCTTTCTTT. Combining the CDR3 with reference TRBV13 and TRBJ1-1 gives the whole variable domain AAGVIQSPRHLIKEKRETATLKCYPIPRHDTVYWYQQGPGQDPQFLISFYEKMQSDKGSIPDRFSAQQFSDYHSELNMSSLELGDSALYFCASSKRVYPWEAFFGQGTRLTVV.

The CDR3 DNA reads as TGTGCCAGCAGTCCCTACCTCCGACTAGCGGAGCCCTACGAGCAGTACTTC. It encodes CASSPYLRLAEPYEQYF. This rearrangement joins TRBV27 to TRBJ2-7, with 9 bases lining up with TRBD2. This CDR3 is 17 amino acids long. Germline CDR1 and CDR2: MNHEY and SMNVEV (reference sequence). Trimming took 5 bases from V and 2 from J; bases not matched to a gene: 13.

The chain uses TRBV5-1 and TRBJ2-5, with D hard to call. Trimming stripped 1 base from V and 2 bases from J, with 9 bases between. Germline CDR1 reads SGHRS; CDR2 reads YFSETQ. This CDR3 spans 14 amino acids. The CDR3: CASSLLTPQETQYF. As DNA, the CDR3 is TGCGCCAGCAGCTTGTTAACACCACAAGAGACCCAGTACTTC.

The rearrangement joins TRBV6-1 to TRBJ1-5, with 9 bases lining up with TRBD1. Germline trimming cut 2 bases from V and 4 bases from J; bases unmatched to any gene: 6. The CDR3 runs to 16 residues. The germline V gene has CDR1 MNHNS and CDR2 SASEGT. Here the CDR3 reads CASSELLTGGNQPQHF. As DNA, the CDR3 is TGTGCCAGCAGTGAACTTTTGACAGGGGGAAATCAGCCCCAGCATTTT.

The chain uses TRBV5-8 and TRBJ2-3, with 15 bases aligning to TRBD2. Germline-derived CDR1 and CDR2 are SGHTS and YDEGEE. The CDR3 covers 18 residues. Trimming cost V 4 bases and J 2 bases; bases outside gene matches: 8. The CDR3 is CASSVPGLAGGPTDTQYF. The CDR3 nucleotides are TGTGCCAGCAGCGTTCCGGGACTAGCGGGGGGACCCACAGATACGCAGTATTTT.

This sequence joins TRBV5-1 and TRBJ1-4, with a tentative D call TRBD1 (5 bases). CDR1 is SGHRS and CDR2 is YFSETQ in the germline V gene. The CDR3 has 16 amino acids. V gave up 0 bases and J gave up 0 bases, with 9 bases separating them. This CDR3 is CASSLGQSATNEKLFF. CDR3 nucleotide sequence: TGCGCCAGCAGCTTGGGACAGAGCGCAACTAATGAAAAACTGTTTTTT.